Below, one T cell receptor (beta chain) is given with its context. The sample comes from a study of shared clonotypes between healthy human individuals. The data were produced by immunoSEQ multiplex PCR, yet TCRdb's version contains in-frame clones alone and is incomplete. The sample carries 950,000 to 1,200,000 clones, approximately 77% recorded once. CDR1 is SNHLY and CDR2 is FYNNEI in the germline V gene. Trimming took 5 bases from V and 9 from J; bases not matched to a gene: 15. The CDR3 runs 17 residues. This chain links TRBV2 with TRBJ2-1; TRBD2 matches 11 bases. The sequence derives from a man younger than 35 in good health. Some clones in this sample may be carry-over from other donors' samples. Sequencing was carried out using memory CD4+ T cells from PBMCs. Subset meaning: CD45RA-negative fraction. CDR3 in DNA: TGTGCCAGCAGTTCCTCGCTAGCGGGAGGCACCTACGGTGAGCAGTTCTTC. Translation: CASSSSLAGGTYGEQFF.